These 13 T cell receptor beta chains share one sample of origin, sequenced in a study of blood T cell repertoires in COVID-19. TCRdb's table, derived via immunoSEQ multiplex PCR, lists solely in-frame clones and lacks some. The sample records over 150,000 clones, about four fifths being singletons. Sequencing used PBMCs or T cells enriched from blood (not recorded which). The receptors come from a woman aged 30 to 39 who had recovered from COVID-19.

This chain joins TRBV2 and TRBJ2-5; 8 positions agree with TRBD2. The CDR3 covers 14 residues. V lost 5 bases to trimming and J lost 5 bases; unmatched junction nucleotides: 7. Germline V CDR1 and CDR2: SNHLY, FYNNEI. CDR3: CASSTGLAWETQYF. The DNA for the CDR3 is TGTGCCAGCAGTACTGGACTAGCCTGGGAGACCCAGTACTTC. The variable domain in full, with the rest retrieved from reference TRBV2 and TRBJ2-5, is EPEVTQTPSHQVTQMGQEVILRCVPISNHLYFYWYRQILGQKVEFLVSFYNNEISEKSEIFDDQFSVERPDGSNFTLKIRSTKLEDSAMYFCASSTGLAWETQYFGPGTRLLVL.

This clone was counted between two and nine times. J is TRBJ2-7 and V is TRBV19; D gene ambiguous. This CDR3 is built from 15 residues. Germline CDR1 is LNHDA and CDR2 is SQIVND (reference sequence). V gave up 4 bases and J gave up 0 bases, with 13 bases separating them. CDR3 sequence: CASSKVNVGSYEQYF. In DNA form, the CDR3 reads TGTGCCAGTAGTAAAGTCAACGTCGGCTCCTACGAGCAGTACTTC.

The CDR3, as DNA: TGTGCCAGCACCGGTATCAATTACAATGAGCAGTTCTTC. Its protein is CASTGINYNEQFF. The J gene is TRBJ2-1, the V gene TRBV2, with unresolved D. CDR1 is SNHLY and CDR2 is FYNNEI in the germline V gene. This CDR3 has 13 residues. V shed 7 bases and J shed 4 bases, with 11 bases lying between them.

The rearrangement uses TRBV2 and TRBJ2-3, with a possible D match to TRBD1 (5 bases). The CDR3 extends over 14 amino acids. Germline CDR1 and CDR2: SNHLY and FYNNEI. V was clipped by 5 bases and J by 6 bases, with 15 bases between them. CDR3 in amino acids: CASSWGTGIDTQYF. As DNA, the CDR3 is TGTGCCAGCAGTTGGGGAACAGGTATTGATACGCAGTATTTT.

In its sample, this clone was seen many times. V usage is TRBV9 and J usage is TRBJ2-2; D call uncertain. The CDR3 is 13 residues long. Per germline, CDR1 SGDLS and CDR2 YYNGEE. The V and J ends lost 1 base and 5 bases respectively, with 6 bases between them. The CDR3 loop is CASSVTRTGELFF. The CDR3 DNA reads as TGTGCCAGCAGCGTAACTCGAACCGGGGAGCTGTTTTTT.

Turning to this clone: In the same sample, other DNA sequences code for this CDR3. The chain employs TRBV6-5 and TRBJ2-7; D gene ambiguous. The germline gives CDR1 MNHEY, CDR2 SVGAGI. CDR3 size: 14 residues. The V and J ends lost 2 bases and 0 bases respectively, with 8 bases between them. CDR3 DNA: TGTGCCAGCAGTTACAGTGGCAGCTCCTACGAGCAGTACGTC. Translation gives CASSYSGSSYEQYV.

The V gene is TRBV3-1 (or the pseudogene TRBV3-2), the J gene TRBJ2-6; TRBD1 matches 8 bases. The CDR3 sequence is 19 residues long. The trim removed 0 bases at V and 1 base at J, leaving 8 bases unmatched. The germline CDR1 and CDR2 sequences are LGHDT and YNNKEL (reference sequence). CDR3 coding DNA: TGTGCCAGCAGCCAAGAACGGTCAGGGGGCGCATCTGGGGCCAACGTCCTGACTTTC. This gives the protein CASSQERSGGASGANVLTF.

J is TRBJ2-1 and V is TRBV7-3; 7 bases fit TRBD1. CDR3 length equals 13 residues. V lost 6 bases to trimming and J lost 4 bases; unmatched junction nucleotides: 3. The V gene's germline CDR1 is SGHTA and CDR2 FQGTGA. The CDR3 DNA sequence: TGTGCCAGCAGTACAGGGGTATACAATGAGCAGTTCTTC. It codes for CASSTGVYNEQFF.

The genes are TRBV2 and TRBJ1-1; D perhaps matches TRBD1 (5 bases). CDR3 length: 13 amino acids. The ends were cut back, 7 bases at V and 4 bases at J, with 13 bases in the middle. Germline assignment: CDR1 SNHLY and CDR2 FYNNEI. In nucleotides, the CDR3 is TGTGCCAGCACCGGGGGGGGAAGCACTGAAGCTTTCTTT. This gives the protein CASTGGGSTEAFF. The whole variable domain, filled in from reference TRBV2 and TRBJ1-1, reads EPEVTQTPSHQVTQMGQEVILRCVPISNHLYFYWYRQILGQKVEFLVSFYNNEISEKSEIFDDQFSVERPDGSNFTLKIRSTKLEDSAMYFCASTGGGSTEAFFGQGTRLTVV.

The chain couples TRBV7-9 to TRBJ1-6; D gene uncertain. This CDR3 comprises 15 residues. V lost 3 bases to trimming and J lost 6 bases, with 12 bases between them. Germline V gene sequence: CDR1 SEHNR, CDR2 FQNEAQ (reference sequence). The CDR3 loop reads CASSFTPEGNSPLHF. The DNA for the CDR3 is TGTGCCAGCAGCTTTACCCCGGAGGGTAATTCACCCCTCCACTTT.

This sequence joins TRBV5-1 and TRBJ1-6; D might be TRBD1 (6 bases). From germline, CDR1 is SGHRS and CDR2 YFSETQ. V lost 7 bases and J lost 9, with 20 bases in between. The CDR3 length is 15 residues. The CDR3 loop is CASSLRTATVSPLHF. The CDR3 DNA reads as TGCGCCAGCTCCTTACGGACAGCAACGGTTTCACCCCTCCACTTT.

This chain connects TRBV5-4 to TRBJ2-1; D is perhaps TRBD1 (5 bases). With 4 bases removed from V and 8 bases from J, the gap between germline ends came to 13 bases. The CDR3 loop spans 13 amino acids. CDR1 SGHNT and CDR2 YYREEE come from the germline V gene (reference sequence). The CDR3 sequence: CASSLTGSDEQFF. The CDR3 DNA follows: TGTGCCAGCAGCCTCACAGGATCTGATGAGCAGTTCTTC.

The chain links TRBV5-1 to TRBJ2-7, with 8 positions matching TRBD2. Trimming at V came to 0 bases and at J to 9 bases, leaving 14 bases not matched to a gene. This CDR3 contains 16 residues. CDR1 and CDR2 (germline): SGHRS, YFSETQ. The CDR3: CASSLVTGGAHRGQYV. Here the CDR3 DNA reads TGCGCCAGCAGCTTGGTTACCGGGGGGGCCCATCGTGGGCAGTACGTC.